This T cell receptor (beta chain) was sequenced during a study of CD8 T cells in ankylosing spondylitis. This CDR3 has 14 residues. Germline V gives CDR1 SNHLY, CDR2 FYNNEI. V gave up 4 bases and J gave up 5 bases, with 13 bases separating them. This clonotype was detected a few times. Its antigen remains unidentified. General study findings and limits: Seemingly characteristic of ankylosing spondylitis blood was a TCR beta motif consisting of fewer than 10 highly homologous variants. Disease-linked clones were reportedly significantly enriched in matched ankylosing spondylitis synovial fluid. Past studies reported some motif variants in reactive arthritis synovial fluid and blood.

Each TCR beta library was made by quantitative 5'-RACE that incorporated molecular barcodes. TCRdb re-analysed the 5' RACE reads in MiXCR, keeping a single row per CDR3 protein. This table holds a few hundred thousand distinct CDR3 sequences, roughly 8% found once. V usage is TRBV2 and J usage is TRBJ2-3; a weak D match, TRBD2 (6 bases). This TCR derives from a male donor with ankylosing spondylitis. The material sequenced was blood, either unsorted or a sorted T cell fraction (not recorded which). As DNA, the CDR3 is TGTGCCAGCAGTGGTGAGCAGCGGGTAGATACGCAGTATTTT. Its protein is CASSGEQRVDTQYF. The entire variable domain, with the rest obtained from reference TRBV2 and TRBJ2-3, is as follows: EPEVTQTPSHQVTQMGQEVILRCVPISNHLYFYWYRQILGQKVEFLVSFYNNEISEKSEIFDDQFSVERPDGSNFTLKIRSTKLEDSAMYFCASSGEQRVDTQYFGPGTRLTVL.